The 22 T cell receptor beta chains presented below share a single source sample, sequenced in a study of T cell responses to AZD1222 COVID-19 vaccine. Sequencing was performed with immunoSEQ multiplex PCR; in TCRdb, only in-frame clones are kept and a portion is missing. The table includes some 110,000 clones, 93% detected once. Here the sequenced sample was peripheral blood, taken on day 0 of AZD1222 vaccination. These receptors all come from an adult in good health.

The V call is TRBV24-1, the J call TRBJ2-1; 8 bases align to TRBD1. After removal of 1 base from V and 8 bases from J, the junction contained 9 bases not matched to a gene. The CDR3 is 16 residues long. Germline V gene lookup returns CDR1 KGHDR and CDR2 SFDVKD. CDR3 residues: CATSDFGPQGADEQFF. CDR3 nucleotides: TGTGCCACCAGTGATTTCGGTCCCCAGGGGGCGGATGAGCAGTTCTTC.

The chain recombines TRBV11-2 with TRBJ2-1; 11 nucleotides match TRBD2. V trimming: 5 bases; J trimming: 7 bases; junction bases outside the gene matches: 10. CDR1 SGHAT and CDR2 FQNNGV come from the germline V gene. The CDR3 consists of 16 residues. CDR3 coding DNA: TGTGCCAGCAGCCCCTTAGCGGGAGGGTTTCGAAATGAGCAGTTCTTC. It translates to CASSPLAGGFRNEQFF.

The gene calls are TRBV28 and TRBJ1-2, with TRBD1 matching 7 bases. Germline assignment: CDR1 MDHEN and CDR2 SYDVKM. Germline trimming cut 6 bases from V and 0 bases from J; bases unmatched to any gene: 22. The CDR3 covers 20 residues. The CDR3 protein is CASRLDRRGGRGIPNYGYTF. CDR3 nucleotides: TGTGCCAGCAGGCTGGACAGGCGAGGAGGAAGGGGGATCCCTAACTATGGCTACACCTTC.

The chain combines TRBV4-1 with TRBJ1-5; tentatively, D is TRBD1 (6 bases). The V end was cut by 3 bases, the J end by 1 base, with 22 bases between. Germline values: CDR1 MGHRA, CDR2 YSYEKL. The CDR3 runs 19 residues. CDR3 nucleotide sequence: TGCGCCAGCAGCCACCAATGGGGGGGACGGGGACAAAGCAATCAGCCCCAGCATTTT. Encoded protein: CASSHQWGGRGQSNQPQHF.

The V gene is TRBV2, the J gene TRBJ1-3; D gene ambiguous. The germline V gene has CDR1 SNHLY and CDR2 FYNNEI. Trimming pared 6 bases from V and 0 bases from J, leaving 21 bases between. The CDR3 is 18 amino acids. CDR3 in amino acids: CASRARVVPSPSGNTIYF. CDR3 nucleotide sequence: TGTGCCAGCAGGGCTAGGGTAGTCCCGTCCCCCTCTGGAAACACCATATATTTT.

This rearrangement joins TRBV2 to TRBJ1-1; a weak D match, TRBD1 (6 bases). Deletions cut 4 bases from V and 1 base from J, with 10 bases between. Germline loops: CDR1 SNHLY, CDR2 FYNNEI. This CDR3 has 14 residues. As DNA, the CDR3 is TGTGCCAGCAGTGGTGTCAGGGGGAACACTGAAGCTTTCTTT. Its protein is CASSGVRGNTEAFF.

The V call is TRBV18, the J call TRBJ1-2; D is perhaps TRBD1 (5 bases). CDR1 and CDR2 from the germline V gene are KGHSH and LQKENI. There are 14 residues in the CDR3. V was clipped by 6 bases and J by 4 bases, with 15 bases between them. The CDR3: CASSQRGSTYGYTF. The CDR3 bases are TGTGCCAGCTCCCAACGGGGCAGTACCTATGGCTACACCTTC.

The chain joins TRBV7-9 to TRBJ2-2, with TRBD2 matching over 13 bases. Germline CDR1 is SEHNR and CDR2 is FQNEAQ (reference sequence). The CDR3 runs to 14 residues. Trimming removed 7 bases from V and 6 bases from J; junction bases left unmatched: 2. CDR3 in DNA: TGTGCCAGCAACGGACTAGCGGGAGCCGGGGAGCTGTTTTTT. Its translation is CASNGLAGAGELFF. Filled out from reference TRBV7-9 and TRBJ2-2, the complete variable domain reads DTGVSQNPRHKITKRGQNVTFRCDPISEHNRLYWYRQTLGQGPEFLTYFQNEAQLEKSRLLSDRFSAERPKGSFSTLEIQRTEQGDSAMYLCASNGLAGAGELFFGEGSRLTVL.

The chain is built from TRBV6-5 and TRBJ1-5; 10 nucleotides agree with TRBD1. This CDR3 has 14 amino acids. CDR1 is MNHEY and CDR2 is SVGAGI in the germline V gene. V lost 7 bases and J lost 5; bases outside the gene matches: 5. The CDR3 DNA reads TGTGCCAGCAACCCGGGACAGGGGTATCAGCCCCAGCATTTT. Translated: CASNPGQGYQPQHF.

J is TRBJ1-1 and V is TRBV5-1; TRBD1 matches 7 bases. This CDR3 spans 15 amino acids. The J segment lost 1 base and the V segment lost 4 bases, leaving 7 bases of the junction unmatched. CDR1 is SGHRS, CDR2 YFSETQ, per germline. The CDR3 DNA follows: TGCGCCAGCAGCGATCGACAGGGAAAGAACACTGAAGCTTTCTTT. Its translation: CASSDRQGKNTEAFF.

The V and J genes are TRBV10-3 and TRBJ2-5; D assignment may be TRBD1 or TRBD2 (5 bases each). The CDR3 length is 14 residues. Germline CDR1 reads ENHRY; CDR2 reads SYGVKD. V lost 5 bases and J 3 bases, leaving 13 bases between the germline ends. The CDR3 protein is CAISFTGTEETQYF. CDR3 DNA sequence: TGTGCCATCAGTTTTACCGGGACGGAAGAGACCCAGTACTTC.

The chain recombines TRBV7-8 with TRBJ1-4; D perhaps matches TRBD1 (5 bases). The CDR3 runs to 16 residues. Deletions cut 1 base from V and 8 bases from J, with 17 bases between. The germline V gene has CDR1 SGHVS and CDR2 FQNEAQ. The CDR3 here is CASSLVETGTAEKLFF. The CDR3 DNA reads TGTGCCAGCAGCTTAGTGGAGACCGGGACCGCAGAAAAACTGTTTTTT.

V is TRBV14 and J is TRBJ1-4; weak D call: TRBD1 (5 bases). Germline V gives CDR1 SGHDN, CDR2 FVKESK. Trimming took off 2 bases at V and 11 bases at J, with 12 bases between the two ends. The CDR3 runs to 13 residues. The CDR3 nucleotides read TGTGCCAGCAGCCAACTCAGGGCCAGCAAACTGTTTTTT. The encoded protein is CASSQLRASKLFF.

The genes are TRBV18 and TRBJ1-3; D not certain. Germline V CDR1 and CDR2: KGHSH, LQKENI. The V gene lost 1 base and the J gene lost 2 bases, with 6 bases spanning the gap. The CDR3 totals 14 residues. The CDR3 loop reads CASSPQGTGNTIYF. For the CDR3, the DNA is TGTGCCAGCTCACCACAGGGTACTGGAAACACCATATATTTT.

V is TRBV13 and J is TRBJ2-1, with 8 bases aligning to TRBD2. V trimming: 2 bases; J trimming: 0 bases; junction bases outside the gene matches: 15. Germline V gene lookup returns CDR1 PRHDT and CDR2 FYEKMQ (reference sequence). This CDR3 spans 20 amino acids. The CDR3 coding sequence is TGTGCCAGCAGCTTATCTACGGCTAGCGGGCACCGGAGCTCCTACAATGAGCAGTTCTTC. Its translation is CASSLSTASGHRSSYNEQFF.

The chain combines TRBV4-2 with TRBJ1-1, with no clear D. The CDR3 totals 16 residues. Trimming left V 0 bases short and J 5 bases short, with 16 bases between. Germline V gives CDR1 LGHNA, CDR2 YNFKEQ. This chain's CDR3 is CASSQEAAGSWTEAFF. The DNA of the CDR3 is TGTGCCAGCAGCCAAGAGGCCGCCGGGAGTTGGACTGAAGCTTTCTTT.

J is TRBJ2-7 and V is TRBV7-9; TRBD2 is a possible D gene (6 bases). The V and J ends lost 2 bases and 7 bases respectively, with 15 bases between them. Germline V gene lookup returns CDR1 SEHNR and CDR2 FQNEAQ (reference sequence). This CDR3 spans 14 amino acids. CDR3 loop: CASSLNLRAGEQYF. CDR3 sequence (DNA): TGTGCCAGCAGCTTAAATTTGAGGGCGGGGGAGCAGTACTTC.

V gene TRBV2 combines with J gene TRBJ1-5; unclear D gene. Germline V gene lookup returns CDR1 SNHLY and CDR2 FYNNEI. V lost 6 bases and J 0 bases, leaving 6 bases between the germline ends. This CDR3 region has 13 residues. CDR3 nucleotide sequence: TGTGCCAGCAGACGGATTAGCAATCAGCCCCAGCATTTT. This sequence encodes CASRRISNQPQHF.

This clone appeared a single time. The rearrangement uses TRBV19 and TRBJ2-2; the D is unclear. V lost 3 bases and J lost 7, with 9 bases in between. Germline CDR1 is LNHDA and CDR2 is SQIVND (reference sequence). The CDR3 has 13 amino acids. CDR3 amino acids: CASSIVENGELFF. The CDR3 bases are TGTGCCAGTAGTATCGTCGAGAACGGGGAGCTGTTTTTT. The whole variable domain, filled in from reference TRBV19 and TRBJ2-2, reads DGGITQSPKYLFRKEGQNVTLSCEQNLNHDAMYWYRQDPGQGLRLIYYSQIVNDFQKGDIAEGYSVSREKKESFPLTVTSAQKNPTAFYLCASSIVENGELFFGEGSRLTVL.

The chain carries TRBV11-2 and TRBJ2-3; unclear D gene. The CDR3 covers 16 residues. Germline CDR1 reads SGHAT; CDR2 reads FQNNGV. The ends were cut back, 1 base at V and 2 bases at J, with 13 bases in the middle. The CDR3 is CASSLVVGSPTDTQYF. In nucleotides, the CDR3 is TGTGCCAGCAGCTTAGTGGTCGGCAGCCCCACAGATACGCAGTATTTT.

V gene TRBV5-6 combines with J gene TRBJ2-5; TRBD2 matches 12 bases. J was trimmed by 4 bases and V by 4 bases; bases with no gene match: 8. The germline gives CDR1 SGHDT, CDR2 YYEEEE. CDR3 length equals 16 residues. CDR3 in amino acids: CASSRTTSGSLETQYF. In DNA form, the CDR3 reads TGTGCCAGCAGCAGGACGACTAGCGGGAGTCTAGAGACCCAGTACTTC. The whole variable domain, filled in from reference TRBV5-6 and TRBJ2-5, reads DAGVTQSPTHLIKTRGQQVTLRCSPKSGHDTVSWYQQALGQGPQFIFQYYEEEERQRGNFPDRFSGHQFPNYSSELNVNALLLGDSALYLCASSRTTSGSLETQYFGPGTRLLVL.

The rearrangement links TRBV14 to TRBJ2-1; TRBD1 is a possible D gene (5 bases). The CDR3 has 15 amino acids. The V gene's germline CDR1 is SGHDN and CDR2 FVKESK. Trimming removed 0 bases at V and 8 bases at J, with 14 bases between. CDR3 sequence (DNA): TGTGCCAGCAGCCAAGACAGGGTTTTTCGCGATGAGCAGTTCTTC. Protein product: CASSQDRVFRDEQFF.